The sequence of this T cell receptor (beta chain) was determined in a study of blood T cell repertoires in COVID-19. Overall study context: The study drew acute and convalescent COVID-19 samples from the United States, Italy and Spain. T cells, B-cell-depleted T cells, or PBMCs supplied cDNA or gDNA.

Methods used by the authors: Amplifying reference gene primers gave estimates of nucleated cell counts. The protocol was immunoSEQ multiplex PCR, while the TCRdb copy is restricted to in-frame clones and leaves out a portion. V and J calls and clone size are those listed in that table; D and trimming were worked out from the DNA. Of around 97,000 clones in the sample, roughly 82% were seen once. Material: peripheral blood. The sequence was collected from a human donor in a cohort sampled during active COVID-19.

This CDR3 reads CASSLQTGGYEQYF. The CDR3 nucleotides are TGTGCCAGCAGCTTACAGACAGGGGGCTACGAGCAGTACTTC. The gene calls are TRBV7-8 and TRBJ2-7; 9 bases agree with TRBD1. V was pared by 2 bases and J by 3 bases, with 2 bases of the junction left unmatched. The CDR3 sequence is 14 residues long. Per the germline V gene, CDR1 is SGHVS and CDR2 is FQNEAQ.